The 11 T cell receptor beta chains below were found in one sample sequenced in a study of T cells after yellow fever vaccination. A single record per CDR3 protein comes from TCRdb applying MiXCR to the 5' RACE reads. The sample has about 85,000 distinct CDR3 sequences; 13% are singletons. Sample: CD8+ T cells not binding an NS4B(214-222) dextramer, sorted from PBMCs, taken roughly 20 days after the first yellow fever vaccination. Every receptor here comes from a man aged 18 to 30 who received the YFV17D yellow fever vaccine.

The rearrangement joins TRBV7-2 to TRBJ2-2; D is ambiguous. CDR3 length: 12 amino acids. Trimming removed 5 bases from V and 5 bases from J, with 6 bases in between. Germline-derived CDR1 and CDR2 are SGHTA and FQGNSA. DNA for the CDR3: TGTGCCAGCAGCCCGTGGACCGGGGAGCTGTTTTTT. The encoded protein is CASSPWTGELFF.

This chain uses TRBV7-8 with TRBJ2-3; D ambiguous. The V end was cut by 4 bases, the J end by 4 bases, with 15 bases between. Germline values: CDR1 SGHVS, CDR2 FQNEAQ. The CDR3 length is 15 residues. The CDR3 nucleotides read TGTGCCAGCAGCTCCTTGATAGCTACTTCAGATACGCAGTATTTT. It is translated as CASSSLIATSDTQYF.

This clonotype was picked up a small number of times. The chain couples TRBV20-1 to TRBJ1-6; TRBD1 matches 7 bases. The CDR3 has 17 residues. Trimming cost V 0 bases and J 2 bases; bases outside gene matches: 7. Germline V gene lookup returns CDR1 DFQATT and CDR2 SNEGSKA (reference sequence). The chain's CDR3 is CSARDPGTETYNSPLHF. The CDR3 DNA follows: TGCAGTGCTAGAGACCCCGGGACAGAGACCTATAATTCACCCCTCCACTTT.

This clonotype has more than one count but fewer than ten. The gene calls are TRBV6-2 or TRBV6-3 and TRBJ2-4, with D possibly being TRBD1 (5 bases). The CDR3 is 16 amino acids. Germline CDR1 and CDR2: MNHEY and SVGEGT. V was cut by 2 bases and J by 4 bases, with 15 bases left in between. In DNA, the CDR3 is TGTGCCAGCAGTTACGGAAGCCAGGGCCTTAAAAACATTCAGTACTTC. It specifies CASSYGSQGLKNIQYF.

This clonotype was counted only a few times. The chain links TRBV4-2 to TRBJ1-1; D not resolved. Per germline, CDR1 LGHNA and CDR2 YNFKEQ. The V end lost 0 bases, the J end lost 1 base, and 9 bases lay between the germline ends. This CDR3 has 15 amino acids. CDR3 amino acids: CASSQESEGNTEAFF. For the CDR3, the DNA is TGTGCCAGCAGCCAAGAGTCGGAGGGGAACACTGAAGCTTTCTTT.

The V gene is TRBV5-6, the J gene TRBJ2-1, with TRBD2 matching over 7 bases. CDR3 length: 16 amino acids. Germline V gene lookup returns CDR1 SGHDT and CDR2 YYEEEE. Losses at the gene ends were 0 bases for V and 6 bases for J; bases not matched to a gene: 9. The CDR3 coding sequence is TGTGCCAGCAGCTTGGCGGGGGGAATCATAGTCAATGAGCAGTTCTTC. Its protein product is CASSLAGGIIVNEQFF.

This sequence joins TRBV29-1 and TRBJ1-1; D uncertain. V shed 1 base and J shed 0 bases, with 9 bases lying between them. The CDR3 contains 14 residues. The germline V gene encodes CDR1 SQVTM and CDR2 ANQGSEA. CDR3 bases: TGCAGCGTTGAAGGGCAGCCCCTGAACACTGAAGCTTTCTTT. Protein: CSVEGQPLNTEAFF.

The chain employs TRBV24-1 and TRBJ2-1; D ambiguous. From germline, CDR1 is KGHDR and CDR2 SFDVKD. Trimming left V 0 bases short and J 15 bases short, with 11 bases between. The CDR3 sequence is 12 residues long. The CDR3 protein is CATSDLKKNPFF. The CDR3, as DNA: TGTGCCACCAGTGATTTGAAAAAAAACCCGTTCTTC.

At least ten counts were recorded for this clonotype. The genes are TRBV20-1 and TRBJ2-1, with a possible D match to TRBD2 (5 bases). From germline, CDR1 is DFQATT and CDR2 SNEGSKA (reference sequence). V shed 6 bases and J shed 9 bases, with 12 bases lying between them. This CDR3 contains 11 residues. As DNA, the CDR3 is TGCAGTGCCCCCTGGAGCGGTGAGCAGTTCTTC. It yields the protein CSAPWSGEQFF.

The chain recombines TRBV5-5 with TRBJ2-2; the D is unclear. Trimming took 4 bases from V and 5 from J, leaving 9 bases between them. The CDR3 contains 13 residues. Germline CDR1 reads SGHKS; CDR2 reads YYEKEE (reference sequence). Written as DNA, the CDR3 is TGTGCCAGCAGCCGAGGTGCGACCGGGGAGCTGTTTTTT. Amino acid sequence: CASSRGATGELFF. Complete variable domain (other parts from reference TRBV5-5 and TRBJ2-2): DAGVTQSPTHLIKTRGQQVTLRCSPISGHKSVSWYQQVLGQGPQFIFQYYEKEERGRGNFPDRFSARQFPNYSSELNVNALLLGDSALYLCASSRGATGELFFGEGSRLTVL.

The genes are TRBV3-1 and TRBJ2-4, with TRBD1 matching over 9 bases. This CDR3 has 13 amino acids. Trimming took 6 bases from V and 5 from J; bases not matched to a gene: 2. Germline CDR1 is LGHDT and CDR2 is YNNKEL (reference sequence). CDR3 sequence reads: CASSRQGENIQYF. Here the CDR3 DNA reads TGTGCCAGCAGTCGACAGGGGGAAAACATTCAGTACTTC.